This T cell receptor (beta chain) was sequenced during a study of T cells in women clearing cervical HPV infection. Overall study: Controls gave blood once infection was undetectable; cases at lesion identification.

TCRdb's copy holds only in-frame clones and misses some; the assay was immunoSEQ multiplex PCR. Seen in this sample are about 30,000 clones; the ten most common clones hold approximately 7.8%. Each participant carried one incident cervical HPV16 infection only. Study observations and caveats: Repertoire richness, not evenness, was significantly elevated in CIN3+ cases versus controls.

The ends were cut back, 5 bases at V and 0 bases at J, with 11 bases in the middle. Germline CDR1 and CDR2: MGHRA and YSYEKL. The CDR3 covers 14 residues. Points on this clone: Its antigen remains unknown. The read halts 3 residues ahead of the CDR3 end, with the missing end drawn from the germline J gene.

The J gene is TRBJ2-7, the V gene TRBV4-1, with TRBD1 as a possible D gene (5 bases). The sequenced material came from blood buffy coat. The sequence derives from a woman aged 18 to 75 with a cervical HPV16 infection that either progressed to CIN3+ or cleared (not recorded which). The CDR3 DNA, read in part, is TGCGCCAGCAGCGAAGGGGCAGCCTCCTACGAG. Its translation: CASSEGAASYE. The CDR3 reads in full as CASSEGAASYEQYF.